This is a list of T cell receptor beta chains from one sample in a study of cytomegalovirus exposure and HLA in healthy donors. Data came from immunoSEQ multiplex PCR; TCRdb stores just in-frame clones and leaves some out. The table has roughly 140,000 clones, under 70% seen once. The sequenced sample consisted of PBMCs. The receptors stem from a woman in her twenties or thirties in good health and CMV-seropositive. Each CDR3 is given with its conserved first and last residue. The D gene is left open where the match is weak. Where a row states a size, it is once, few, many or the class of an expanded clone; other rows omit it.

d_gene,j_gene,abundance,v_gene,CDR3nt,CDR3aa
TRBD1,TRBJ2-1,NA,TRBV19,TGTGCCAGTACCCTAGGACAGGGGGTCTACAATGAGCAGTTCTTC,CASTLGQGVYNEQFF
NA,TRBJ1-1,NA,TRBV6-6,TGTGCCAGCAGTCCAGGGAACACTGAAGCTTTCTTT,CASSPGNTEAFF
TRBD1,TRBJ2-6,NA,TRBV13,TGTGCCAGCAGCTTTGGGACAGTGAGCTCTGGGGCCAACGTCCTGACTTTC,CASSFGTVSSGANVLTF
NA,TRBJ1-4,NA,TRBV30,TGTGCCTGGAGACGCGACAATATTAATGAAAAACTGTTTTTT,CAWRRDNINEKLFF
NA,TRBJ1-2,few,TRBV27,TGTGCCAGCACCACCGGATGGGGGCGCCAGAATGGCTACACCTTC,CASTTGWGRQNGYTF
NA,TRBJ2-1,NA,TRBV2,TGTGCCAGCACAGGTGAGCAGTTCTTC,CASTGEQFF
NA,TRBJ2-7,NA,TRBV7-9,TGTGCCAGCAGCTTAGCTCGAATCGGTGGCGAGCAGTACTTC,CASSLARIGGEQYF
NA,TRBJ1-5,NA,TRBV28,TGTGCCAGCAGTCCCCTAACAGGGTTCGGGGACAATCAGCCCCAGCATTTT,CASSPLTGFGDNQPQHF
TRBD2,TRBJ2-7,NA,TRBV4-1,TGCGCCAGCAGGCCTAGCGGGGGGGCAAACGAGCAGTACTTC,CASRPSGGANEQYF
TRBD1,TRBJ2-3,NA,TRBV5-5,TGTGCCAGCAGCTCCATCGGGACAGCCGGATTTAGCACAGATACGCAGTATTTT,CASSSIGTAGFSTDTQYF
TRBD2,TRBJ2-3,few,TRBV7-9,TGTGCCAGCAGCACATCTGGGAGTAGCGGGGGGGTCACCCCTTTT,CASSTSGSSGGVTPF
NA,TRBJ1-2,NA,TRBV2,TGTGCCAGCAGACCGGGGGTTAACTATGGCTACACCTTC,CASRPGVNYGYTF
NA,TRBJ1-6,NA,TRBV6-1,TGTACCAGCAGTGAAATTCTCGGAGGCTCACCCCTCCACTTT,CTSSEILGGSPLHF
NA,TRBJ1-4,once,TRBV2,TGTGCCAGCATCGGGGGGACGTATGAAAAACTGTTTTTT,CASIGGTYEKLFF
NA,TRBJ2-2,NA,TRBV21-1,TGTGCCAGCAGTTTTACAGGGATCTGGGACACCGGGGAGCTGTTTTTT,CASSFTGIWDTGELFF
TRBD2,TRBJ2-3,few,TRBV4-1,TGCGCCAGCAGCCCCCAAGCGGGGGGATGGGATACGCAGTATTTT,CASSPQAGGWDTQYF
TRBD1,TRBJ2-5,NA,TRBV5-1,TGCGCCAGCAGCTTGGGGGACAGGGGGCGCGGAGAGACCCAGTACTTC,CASSLGDRGRGETQYF
NA,TRBJ1-2,NA,TRBV6-1,TGTGCCAGCAGTGTGGACTGGGCGCGGACTAACTATGGCTACACCTTC,CASSVDWARTNYGYTF
NA,TRBJ1-5,NA,TRBV28,TGTGCCAGCAGTTTGTGGGTGGGTAGCTATAGCAATCAGCCCCAGCATTTT,CASSLWVGSYSNQPQHF
NA,TRBJ1-1,few,TRBV5-1,TGCGCCAGCAGCTTGGCCGTAATGAACACTGAAGCTTTCTTT,CASSLAVMNTEAFF
TRBD2,TRBJ2-5,NA,TRBV11-2,TGTGCCAGCAGCTCCCGACTAGCGGGAGCTCCCGGGGAGACCCAGTACTTC,CASSSRLAGAPGETQYF
TRBD1,TRBJ1-5,few,TRBV7-8,TGTGCCAGCAGCGCCCCGACAGGGAGCATTGACAATCAGCCCCAGCATTTT,CASSAPTGSIDNQPQHF
TRBD2,TRBJ2-1,once,TRBV10-3,TGTGCCACCCGACTAGCGGTCAGCTCCTACAATGAGCAGTTCTTC,CATRLAVSSYNEQFF
TRBD2,TRBJ2-5,NA,TRBV6-1,TGTGCCAGCACCGGGAGGGGGACAGAGACCCAGTACTTC,CASTGRGTETQYF
NA,TRBJ1-1,NA,TRBV27,TGTGCCAGCAGTTTATCTGGGGCCGCCACTGAAGCTTTCTTT,CASSLSGAATEAFF
NA,TRBJ1-1,NA,TRBV6-1,TGTGCCAGCAGGGGGTACGGGGCTGAAGCTTTCTTT,CASRGYGAEAFF
TRBD2,TRBJ2-1,NA,TRBV6-4,TGTGCCAGCAGCAGCGGGGGGGCAGGTGAGCAGTTCTTC,CASSSGGAGEQFF
NA,TRBJ2-7,NA,TRBV28,TGTGCCAGCAGTTTATACGACAGATCTACCGAGCAGTACTTC,CASSLYDRSTEQYF
TRBD1,TRBJ1-2,NA,TRBV10-3,TGTGCCATCAGTGAGTCGAACAGGGGAAGGAGGGGCTACACCTTC,CAISESNRGRRGYTF
TRBD2,TRBJ2-3,NA,TRBV28,TGTGCCAGTGCGGGACTAGCGGGAACAGATACGCAGTATTTT,CASAGLAGTDTQYF
NA,TRBJ2-7,NA,TRBV5-1,TGCGCCAGCAGCTTGAATGCTCAGGGAGGCTACGAGCAGTACTTC,CASSLNAQGGYEQYF